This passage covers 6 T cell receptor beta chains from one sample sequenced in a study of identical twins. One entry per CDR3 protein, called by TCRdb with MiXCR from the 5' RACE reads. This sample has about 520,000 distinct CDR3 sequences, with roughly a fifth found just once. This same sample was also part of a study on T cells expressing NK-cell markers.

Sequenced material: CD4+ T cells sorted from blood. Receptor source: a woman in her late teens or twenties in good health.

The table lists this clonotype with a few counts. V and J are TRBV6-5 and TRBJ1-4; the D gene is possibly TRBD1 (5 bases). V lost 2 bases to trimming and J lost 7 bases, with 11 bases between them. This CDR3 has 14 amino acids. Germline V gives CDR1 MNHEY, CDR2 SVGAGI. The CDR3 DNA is TGTGCCAGCAGTTACGGGCAGGGAGTTGAAAAACTGTTTTTT. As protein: CASSYGQGVEKLFF.

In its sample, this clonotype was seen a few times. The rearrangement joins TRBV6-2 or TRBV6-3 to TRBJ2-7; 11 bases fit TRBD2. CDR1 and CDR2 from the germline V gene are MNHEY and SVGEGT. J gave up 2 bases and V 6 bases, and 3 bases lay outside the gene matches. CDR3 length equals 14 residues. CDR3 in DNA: TGTGCCAGCAGGGGACTAGCGGATGCCTACGAGCAGTACTTC. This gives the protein CASRGLADAYEQYF.

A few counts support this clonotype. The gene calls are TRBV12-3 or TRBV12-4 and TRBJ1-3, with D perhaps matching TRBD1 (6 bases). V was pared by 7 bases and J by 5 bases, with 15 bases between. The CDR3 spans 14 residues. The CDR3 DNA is TGTGCCAGCACCTCCGGGGGGGCACGAAACACCATATATTTT. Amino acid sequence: CASTSGGARNTIYF.

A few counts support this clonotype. CDR3 sequence reads: CSASGDYQPQHF. In nucleotides, the CDR3 is TGCAGTGCTAGCGGGGATTATCAGCCCCAGCATTTT. The chain employs TRBV20-1 and TRBJ1-5; D is unclear. CDR3 length: 12 residues. The germline V gene encodes CDR1 DFQATT and CDR2 SNEGSKA (reference sequence). V was pared by 3 bases and J by 5 bases, with 8 bases between.

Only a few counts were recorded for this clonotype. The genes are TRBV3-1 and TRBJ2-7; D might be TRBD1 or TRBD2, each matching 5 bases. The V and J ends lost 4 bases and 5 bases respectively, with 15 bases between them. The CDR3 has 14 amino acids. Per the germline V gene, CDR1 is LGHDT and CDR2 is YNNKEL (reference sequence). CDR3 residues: CASSRSAGRDEQYF. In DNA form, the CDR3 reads TGTGCCAGCAGCCGATCCGCAGGGAGAGACGAGCAGTACTTC.

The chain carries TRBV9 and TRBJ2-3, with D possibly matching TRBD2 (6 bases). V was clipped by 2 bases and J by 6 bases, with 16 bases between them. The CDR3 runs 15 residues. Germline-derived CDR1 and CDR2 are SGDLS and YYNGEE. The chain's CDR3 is CASSVASARSDTQYF. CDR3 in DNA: TGTGCCAGCAGCGTTGCTAGCGCGAGATCGGATACGCAGTATTTT.